This T cell receptor beta chain comes out of a study of T cell responses to AZD1222 COVID-19 vaccine. Measured with immunoSEQ multiplex PCR; TCRdb has only the in-frame clones, and not every one. In the table there are some 99,000 clones, 70% to 90% of which are singletons. Study-level points and caveats: Sampling that yielded the repertoires occurred only after the peak T cell response.

Per germline, CDR1 MNHNY and CDR2 SVGAGI (reference sequence). Between the trimmed V and J ends, which lost 5 bases and 3 bases, there was a span of 19 bases. This CDR3 is 16 amino acids long. This clone was counted once. Its target is unknown. Sample: peripheral blood, taken on day 0 of AZD1222 vaccination. The TCR sequence derives from an adult in good health. The chain carries TRBV6-6 and TRBJ1-1; D is unresolved. The CDR3 here is CASSPPRRGGYTEAFF. The CDR3 coding sequence is TGTGCCAGCAGTCCCCCCCGGCGAGGCGGGTACACTGAAGCTTTCTTT.